This T cell receptor beta chain derives from a study of immune cell composition in non-small cell lung cancer. The study, taken as a whole, reports: Tumour-reactive clones were not shown to match dominant in vivo tumour clones.

Germline V gene lookup returns CDR1 LNHDA and CDR2 SQIVND (reference sequence). CDR3 length: 13 residues. V gave up 10 bases and J gave up 6 bases, with 15 bases separating them. This clone was detected only a few times. What it binds is not known. Sequencing used immunoSEQ multiplex PCR; TCRdb keeps in-frame clones, though not all of them. The profile shows over 5,500 clones, 70% of them singletons. Sequencing used lung tumor tissue. The origin of this receptor is a human donor with non-small cell lung cancer. The rearrangement uses TRBV19 and TRBJ1-4; TRBD1 is a possible D gene (6 bases). The CDR3 protein is CATSDRRDEKLFF. CDR3 DNA: TGTGCCACTTCCGACAGGAGAGATGAAAAACTGTTTTTT.